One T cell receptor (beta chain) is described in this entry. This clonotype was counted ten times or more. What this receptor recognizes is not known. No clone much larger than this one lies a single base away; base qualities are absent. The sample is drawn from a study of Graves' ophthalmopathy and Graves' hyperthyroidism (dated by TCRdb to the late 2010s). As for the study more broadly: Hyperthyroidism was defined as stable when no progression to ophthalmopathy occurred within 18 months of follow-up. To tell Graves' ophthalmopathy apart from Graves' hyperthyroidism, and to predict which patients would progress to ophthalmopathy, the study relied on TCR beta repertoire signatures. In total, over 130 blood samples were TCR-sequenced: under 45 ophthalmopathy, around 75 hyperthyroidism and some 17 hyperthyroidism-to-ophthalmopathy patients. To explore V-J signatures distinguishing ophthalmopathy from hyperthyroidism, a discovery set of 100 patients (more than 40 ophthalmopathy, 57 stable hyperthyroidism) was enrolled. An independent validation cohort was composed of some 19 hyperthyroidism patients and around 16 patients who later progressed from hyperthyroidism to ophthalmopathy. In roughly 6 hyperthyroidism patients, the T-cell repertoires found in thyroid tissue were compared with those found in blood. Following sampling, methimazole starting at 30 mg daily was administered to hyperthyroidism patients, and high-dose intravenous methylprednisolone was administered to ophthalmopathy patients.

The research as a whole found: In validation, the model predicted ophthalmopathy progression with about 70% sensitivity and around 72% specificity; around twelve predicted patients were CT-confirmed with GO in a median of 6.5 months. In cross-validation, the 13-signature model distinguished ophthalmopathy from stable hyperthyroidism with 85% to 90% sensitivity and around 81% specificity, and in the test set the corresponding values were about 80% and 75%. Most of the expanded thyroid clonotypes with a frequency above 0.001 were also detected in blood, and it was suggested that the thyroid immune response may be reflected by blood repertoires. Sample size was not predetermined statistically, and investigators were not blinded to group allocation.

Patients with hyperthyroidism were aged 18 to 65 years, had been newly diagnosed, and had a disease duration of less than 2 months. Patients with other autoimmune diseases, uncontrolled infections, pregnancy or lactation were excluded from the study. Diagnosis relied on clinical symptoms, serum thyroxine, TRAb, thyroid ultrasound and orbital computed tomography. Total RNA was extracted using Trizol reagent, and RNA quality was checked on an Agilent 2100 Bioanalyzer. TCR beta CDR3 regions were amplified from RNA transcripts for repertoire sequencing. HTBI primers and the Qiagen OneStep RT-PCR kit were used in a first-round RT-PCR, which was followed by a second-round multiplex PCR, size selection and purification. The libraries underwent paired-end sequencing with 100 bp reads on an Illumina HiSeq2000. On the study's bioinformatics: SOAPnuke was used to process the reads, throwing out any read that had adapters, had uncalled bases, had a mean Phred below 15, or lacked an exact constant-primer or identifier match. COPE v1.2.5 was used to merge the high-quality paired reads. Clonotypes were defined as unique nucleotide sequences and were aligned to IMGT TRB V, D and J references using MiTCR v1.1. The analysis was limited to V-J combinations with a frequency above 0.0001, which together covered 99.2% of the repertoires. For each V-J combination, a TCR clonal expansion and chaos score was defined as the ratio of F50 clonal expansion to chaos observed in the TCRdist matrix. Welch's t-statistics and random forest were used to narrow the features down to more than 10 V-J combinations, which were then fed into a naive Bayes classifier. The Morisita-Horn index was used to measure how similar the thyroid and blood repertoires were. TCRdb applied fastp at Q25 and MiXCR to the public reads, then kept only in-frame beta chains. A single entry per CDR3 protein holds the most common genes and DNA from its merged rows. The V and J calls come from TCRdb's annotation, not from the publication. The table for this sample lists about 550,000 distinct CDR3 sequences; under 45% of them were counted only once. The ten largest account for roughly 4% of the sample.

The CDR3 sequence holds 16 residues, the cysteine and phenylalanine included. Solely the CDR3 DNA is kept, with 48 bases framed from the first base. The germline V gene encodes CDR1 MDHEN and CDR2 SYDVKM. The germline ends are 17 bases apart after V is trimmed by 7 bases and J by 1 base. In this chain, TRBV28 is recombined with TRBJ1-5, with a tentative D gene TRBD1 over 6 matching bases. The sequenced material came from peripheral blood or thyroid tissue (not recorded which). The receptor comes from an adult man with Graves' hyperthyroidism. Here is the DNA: TGTGCCAGCAAAAGGGGAGGGGGTGGAAGCAATCAGCCCCAGCATTTT. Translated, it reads CASKRGGGGSNQPQHF.